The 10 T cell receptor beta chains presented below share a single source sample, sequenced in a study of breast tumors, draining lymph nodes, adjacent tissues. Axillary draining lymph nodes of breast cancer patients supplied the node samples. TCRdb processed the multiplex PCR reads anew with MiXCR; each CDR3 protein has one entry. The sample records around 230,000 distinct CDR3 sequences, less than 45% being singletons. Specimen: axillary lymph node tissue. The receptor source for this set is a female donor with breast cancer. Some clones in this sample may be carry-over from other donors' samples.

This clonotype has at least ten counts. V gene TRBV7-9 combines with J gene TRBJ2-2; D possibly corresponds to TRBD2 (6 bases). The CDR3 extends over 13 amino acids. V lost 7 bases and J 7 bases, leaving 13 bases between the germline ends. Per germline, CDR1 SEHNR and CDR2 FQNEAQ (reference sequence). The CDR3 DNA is TGTGCCAGCACCCCCGGAGGGGACGGGGAGCTGTTTTTT. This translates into CASTPGGDGELFF.

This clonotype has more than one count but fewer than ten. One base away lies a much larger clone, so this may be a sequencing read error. The CDR3 protein is CASSFRTGITYEQYF. In DNA, the CDR3 is TGTGCCAGCAGTTTCCGGACAGGGATCACCTACGAGCAGTACTTC. This chain joins TRBV12-3 or TRBV12-4 and TRBJ2-7; 8 positions agree with TRBD1. The ends lost 3 bases at V and 2 bases at J; junction bases unmatched: 6. The CDR3 is 15 residues long.

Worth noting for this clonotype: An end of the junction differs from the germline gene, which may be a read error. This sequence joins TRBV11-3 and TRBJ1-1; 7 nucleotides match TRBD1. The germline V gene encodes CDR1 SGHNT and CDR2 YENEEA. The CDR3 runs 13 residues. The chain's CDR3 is CASSSTGNAEAFF. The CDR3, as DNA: TGTGCCAGCAGCTCGACAGGGAACGCTGAAGCTTTCTTT.

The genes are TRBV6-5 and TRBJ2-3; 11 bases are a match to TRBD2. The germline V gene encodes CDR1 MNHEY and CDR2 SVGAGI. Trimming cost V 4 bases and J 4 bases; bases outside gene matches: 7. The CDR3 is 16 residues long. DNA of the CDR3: TGTGCCAGCAGTTTCTCCGGGACTAGCGGTTCAGATACGCAGTATTTT. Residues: CASSFSGTSGSDTQYF.

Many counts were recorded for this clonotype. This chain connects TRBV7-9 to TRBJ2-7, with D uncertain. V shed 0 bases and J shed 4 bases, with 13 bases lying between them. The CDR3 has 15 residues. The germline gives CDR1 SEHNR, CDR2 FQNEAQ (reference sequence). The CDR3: CASSLASASTYEQYF. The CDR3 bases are TGTGCCAGCAGCTTAGCGTCGGCTTCTACTTACGAGCAGTACTTC.

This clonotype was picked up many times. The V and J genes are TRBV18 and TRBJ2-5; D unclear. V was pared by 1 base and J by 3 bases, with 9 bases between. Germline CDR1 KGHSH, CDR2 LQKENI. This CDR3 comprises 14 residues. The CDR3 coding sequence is TGTGCCAGCTCACCACAGGGCGTGGAAGAGACCCAGTACTTC. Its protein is CASSPQGVEETQYF. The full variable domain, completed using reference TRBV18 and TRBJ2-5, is NAGVMQNPRHLVRRRGQEARLRCSPMKGHSHVYWYRQLPEEGLKFMVYLQKENIIDESGMPKERFSAEFPKEGPSILRIQQVVRGDSAAYFCASSPQGVEETQYFGPGTRLLVL.

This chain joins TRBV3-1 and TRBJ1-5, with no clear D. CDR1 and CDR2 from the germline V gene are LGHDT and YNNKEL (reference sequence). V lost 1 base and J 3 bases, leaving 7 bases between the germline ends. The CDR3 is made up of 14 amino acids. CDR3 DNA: TGTGCCAGCAGCCAAGGTATAGCCAATCAGCCCCAGCATTTT. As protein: CASSQGIANQPQHF.

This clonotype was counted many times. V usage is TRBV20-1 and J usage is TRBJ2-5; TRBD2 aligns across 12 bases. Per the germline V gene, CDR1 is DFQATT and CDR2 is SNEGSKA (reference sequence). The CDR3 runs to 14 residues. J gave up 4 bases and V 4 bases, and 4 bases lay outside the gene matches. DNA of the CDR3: TGCAGTGCTAAGACTAGCGGGAGACTAGAGACCCAGTACTTC. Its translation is CSAKTSGRLETQYF.

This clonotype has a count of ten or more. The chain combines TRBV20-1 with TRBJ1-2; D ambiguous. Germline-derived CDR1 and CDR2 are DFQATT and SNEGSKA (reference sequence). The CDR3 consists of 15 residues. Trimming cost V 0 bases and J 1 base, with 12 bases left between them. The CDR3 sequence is CSARDPWGGNYGYTF. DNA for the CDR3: TGCAGTGCTAGAGATCCCTGGGGTGGTAACTATGGCTACACCTTC.

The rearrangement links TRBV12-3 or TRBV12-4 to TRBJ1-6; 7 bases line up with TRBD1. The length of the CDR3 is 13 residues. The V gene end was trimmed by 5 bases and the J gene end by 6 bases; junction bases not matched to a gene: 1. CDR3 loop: CASSGTANSPLHF. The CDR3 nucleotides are TGTGCCAGCAGTGGGACAGCTAATTCACCCCTCCACTTT.